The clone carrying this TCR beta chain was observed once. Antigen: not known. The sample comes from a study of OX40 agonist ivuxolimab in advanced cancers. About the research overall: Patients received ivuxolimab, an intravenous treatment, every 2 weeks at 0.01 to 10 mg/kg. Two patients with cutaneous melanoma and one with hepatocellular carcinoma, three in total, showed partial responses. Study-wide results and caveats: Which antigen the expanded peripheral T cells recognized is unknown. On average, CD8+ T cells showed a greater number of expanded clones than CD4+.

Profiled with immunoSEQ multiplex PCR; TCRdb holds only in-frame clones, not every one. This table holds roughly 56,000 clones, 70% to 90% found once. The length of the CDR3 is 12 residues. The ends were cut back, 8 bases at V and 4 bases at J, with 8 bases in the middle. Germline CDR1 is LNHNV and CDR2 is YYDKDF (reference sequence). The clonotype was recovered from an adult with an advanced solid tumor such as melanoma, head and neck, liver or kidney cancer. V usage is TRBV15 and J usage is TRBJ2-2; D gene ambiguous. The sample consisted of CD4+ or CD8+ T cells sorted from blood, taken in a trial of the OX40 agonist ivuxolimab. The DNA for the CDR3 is TGTGCCACCGGAGTGGTCACCGGGGAGCTGTTTTTT. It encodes CATGVVTGELFF.